This T cell receptor (beta chain) was documented in a study of shared clonotypes between healthy human individuals. Study in general: Contributing individuals were a couple of females and three males aged 18 to 49.

Trimming pared 0 bases from V and 5 bases from J, leaving 14 bases between. Germline loops: CDR1 LGHNA, CDR2 YSLEER. The CDR3 contains 15 residues. Sequencing was performed with immunoSEQ multiplex PCR; in TCRdb, only in-frame clones are kept and a portion is missing. Among about 510,000 clones, 79% were seen once, and the ten largest hold 13%. Sample: PBMCs. The clonotype was recovered from a middle-aged woman in good health. Some clones in this sample may be carry-over from other donors' samples. The genes are TRBV4-3 and TRBJ2-7, with D hard to call. For the CDR3, the DNA is TGCGCCAGCAGCCAAGATTGGAGAGCAGTCCACGAGCAGTACTTC. Encoded protein: CASSQDWRAVHEQYF.